This is a list of T cell receptor beta chains from one sample in a study of regulatory T cells in long-lasting Graves disease. Via MiXCR, TCRdb re-called the multiplex PCR reads, giving one row per CDR3 protein. Found here are almost 350,000 distinct CDR3 sequences, about 19% of them singletons; the top ten hold less than 35%. Sequenced material: peripheral blood mononuclear cells (PBMCs), taken when the disease was refractory, from a patient treated with antithyroid drugs. All receptors derive from a female donor with Graves disease. Each CDR3 is given without its conserved first and last residue.

>TRBV20-1
SASLGGNSPLH
>TRBV24-1
ATSSGVEGQAF
>TRBV6-1
ASSARDRGHQPQH
>TRBV4-3
ASSQDEDSNQPQH
>TRBV4-2
ASSQNTGTGGYSNQPQH
>TRBV19
ASSMRFGGDQPQH
>TRBV12-3/TRBV12-4
ASSPFDTHYGYT
>TRBV7-2
ASSFRRAGETQY
>TRBV6-1
ASTSPRVRTDHYGYT
>TRBV27
ASSLGAKETQY
>TRBV14
ASSQEALRDLNTEAF
>TRBV11-1
ASSFRAMDSAYTQY
>TRBV2
ASEWGAGGTQY
>TRBV10-3
AISESSGRAWETQY
>TRBV2
ASRRAGGRYEQY
>TRBV7-3
ASSLKGNNEQF
>TRBV6-1
ASRTGSRNTEAF
>TRBV11-2
ASSLGTGAGGDTQY
>TRBV29-1
SVRTSGRYEQY